This is a list of T cell receptor beta chains from one sample in a study of blood T cells in healthy people across ages. MiXCR was run by TCRdb on the 5' RACE reads, yielding one entry per CDR3 protein. Of some 900,000 distinct CDR3 sequences in the sample, 29% were seen once. The source material was blood. These receptors came from a woman of 80 years or more in good health. Each CDR3 is given with its conserved first and last residue. A D gene is named only where the DNA matches it firmly. Clone size is given for some rows only: seen once, a few or many times, or a class if the clone is expanded.

v_call,clone_size,j_call,d_call,cdr3_aa,cdr3_nt
TRBV7-2,many,TRBJ1-5,-,CASSLGQVDNQPQHF,TGTGCCAGCAGCTTAGGACAGGTAGACAATCAGCCCCAGCATTTT
TRBV7-9,few,TRBJ1-1,-,CASSLSAGAEAFF,TGTGCCAGCAGCTTATCGGCTGGCGCTGAAGCTTTCTTT
TRBV28,many,TRBJ1-2,-,CASSTRDVYGYTF,TGTGCCAGCAGTACCAGGGACGTTTACGGCTACACCTTC
TRBV7-2,many,TRBJ2-6,TRBD1,CASSRVGQGSGANVLTF,TGTGCCAGCAGCCGAGTGGGACAGGGTTCTGGGGCCAACGTCCTGACTTTC
TRBV27,many,TRBJ1-1,-,CASKTRNTEAFF,TGTGCCAGCAAGACACGGAACACTGAAGCTTTCTTT
TRBV6-2/TRBV6-3,-,TRBJ2-3,TRBD2,CASSYDLAGTDTQYF,TGTGCCAGCAGTTACGACCTAGCGGGGACAGATACGCAGTATTTT
TRBV20-1,many,TRBJ2-1,-,CSGVRGLPSYNEQFF,TGCAGCGGGGTAAGGGGGTTGCCCTCCTACAATGAGCAGTTCTTC
TRBV4-1,many,TRBJ2-3,-,CASSQSPQADTQYF,TGCGCCAGCAGCCAAAGTCCCCAGGCAGATACGCAGTATTTT
TRBV15,many,TRBJ2-5,-,CATSRDQGQETQYF,TGTGCCACCAGCAGAGATCAGGGACAAGAGACCCAGTACTTC
TRBV3-1,-,TRBJ2-5,TRBD1,CASSQGFRGNNEQYF,TGTGCCAGCAGCCAAGGTTTCAGGGGGAACAATGAGCAGTACTTC
TRBV3-1,-,TRBJ2-7,TRBD2,CASSQDPSGVYGEQYF,TGTGCCAGCAGCCAAGATCCTAGCGGGGTGTACGGTGAGCAGTACTTC
TRBV10-3,many,TRBJ2-5,-,CAISENEGSTGTQYF,TGTGCCATCAGTGAGAACGAGGGTAGCACTGGGACCCAGTACTTC
TRBV4-3,many,TRBJ1-1,TRBD1,CASSQTPGQGRKAFF,TGCGCCAGCAGCCAAACTCCGGGACAGGGCAGAAAAGCTTTCTTT
TRBV20-1,many,TRBJ2-1,TRBD1,CSARPLEGAGYNEQFF,TGCAGTGCTAGGCCCCTTGAGGGGGCCGGTTACAATGAGCAGTTCTTC
TRBV20-1,many,TRBJ2-1,-,CSALGGLSPNRSYNEQFF,TGCAGTGCTCTAGGGGGACTATCCCCGAACCGCTCCTACAATGAGCAGTTCTTC
TRBV7-7,-,TRBJ1-3,-,CASSPWEPSGNTIYF,TGTGCTAGCAGCCCCTGGGAGCCGTCTGGAAACACCATATATTTT
TRBV5-1,-,TRBJ2-1,-,CASSDVKLNYNEQFF,TGCGCCAGCAGCGATGTAAAGTTGAATTACAATGAGCAGTTCTTC
TRBV27,-,TRBJ1-6,TRBD1,CASSLRGVTGTSYNSPPHF,TGTGCCAGCAGTCTCAGGGGGGTAACAGGGACCTCCTATAATTCACCCCCCCACTTT